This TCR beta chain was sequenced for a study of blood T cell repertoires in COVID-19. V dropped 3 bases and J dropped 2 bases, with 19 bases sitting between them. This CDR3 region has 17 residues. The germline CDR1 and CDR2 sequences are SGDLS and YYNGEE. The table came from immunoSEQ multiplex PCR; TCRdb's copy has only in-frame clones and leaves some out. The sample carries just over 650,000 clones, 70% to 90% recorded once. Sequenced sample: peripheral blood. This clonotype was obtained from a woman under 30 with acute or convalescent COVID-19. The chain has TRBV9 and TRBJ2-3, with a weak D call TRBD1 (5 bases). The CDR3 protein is CASSAPSLAGSTDTQYF. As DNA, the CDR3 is TGTGCCAGCAGCGCGCCCTCATTGGCAGGGTCCACAGATACGCAGTATTTT.